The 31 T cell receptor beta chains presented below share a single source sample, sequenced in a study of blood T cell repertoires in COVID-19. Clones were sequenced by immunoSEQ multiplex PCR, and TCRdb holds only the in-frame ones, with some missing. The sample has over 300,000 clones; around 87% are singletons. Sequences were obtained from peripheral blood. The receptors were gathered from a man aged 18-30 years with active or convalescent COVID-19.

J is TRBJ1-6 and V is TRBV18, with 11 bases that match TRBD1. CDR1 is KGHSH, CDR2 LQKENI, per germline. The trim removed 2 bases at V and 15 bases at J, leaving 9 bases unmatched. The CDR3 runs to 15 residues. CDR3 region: CASSPTGTGGFLLHF. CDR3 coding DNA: TGTGCCAGCTCACCAACCGGGACAGGGGGGTTTCTCCTCCACTTT.

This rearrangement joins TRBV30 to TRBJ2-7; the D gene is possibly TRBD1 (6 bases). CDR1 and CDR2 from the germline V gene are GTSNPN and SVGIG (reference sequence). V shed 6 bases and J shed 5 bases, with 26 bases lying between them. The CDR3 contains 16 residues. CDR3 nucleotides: TGTGCCTGCACCCCAGGTTTTCTGGGGGCTGTCCACGAGCAGTACTTC. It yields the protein CACTPGFLGAVHEQYF.

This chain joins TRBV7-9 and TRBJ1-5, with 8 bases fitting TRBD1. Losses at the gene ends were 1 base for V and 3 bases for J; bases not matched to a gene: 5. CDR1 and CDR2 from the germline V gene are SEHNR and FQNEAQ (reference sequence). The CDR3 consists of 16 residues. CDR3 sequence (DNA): TGTGCCAGCAGCTTAGGAAGGACAGGGAACAATCAGCCCCAGCATTTT. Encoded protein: CASSLGRTGNNQPQHF.

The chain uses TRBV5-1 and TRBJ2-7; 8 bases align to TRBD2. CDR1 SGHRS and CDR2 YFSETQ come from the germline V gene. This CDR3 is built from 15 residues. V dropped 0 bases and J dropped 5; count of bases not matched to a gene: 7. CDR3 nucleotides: TGCGCCAGCAGCTTGGGCGGACTAGCTTTTGACGAGCAGTACTTC. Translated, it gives CASSLGGLAFDEQYF.

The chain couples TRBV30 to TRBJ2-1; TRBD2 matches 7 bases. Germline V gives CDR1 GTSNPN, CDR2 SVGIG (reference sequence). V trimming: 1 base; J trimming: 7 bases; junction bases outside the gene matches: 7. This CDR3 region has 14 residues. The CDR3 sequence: CAWSARLAMNEQFF. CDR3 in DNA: TGTGCCTGGAGTGCTAGACTAGCTATGAATGAGCAGTTCTTC.

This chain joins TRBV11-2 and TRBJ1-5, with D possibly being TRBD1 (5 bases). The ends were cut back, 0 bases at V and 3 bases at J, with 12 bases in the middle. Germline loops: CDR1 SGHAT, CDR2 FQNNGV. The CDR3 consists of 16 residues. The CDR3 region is CASSLDGTIFNQPQHF. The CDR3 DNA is TGTGCCAGCAGCTTAGACGGGACTATATTCAATCAGCCCCAGCATTTT. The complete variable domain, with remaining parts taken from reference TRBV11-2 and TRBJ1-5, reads EAGVAQSPRYKIIEKRQSVAFWCNPISGHATLYWYQQILGQGPKLLIQFQNNGVVDDSQLPKDRFSAERLKGVDSTLKIQPAKLEDSAVYLCASSLDGTIFNQPQHFGDGTRLSIL.

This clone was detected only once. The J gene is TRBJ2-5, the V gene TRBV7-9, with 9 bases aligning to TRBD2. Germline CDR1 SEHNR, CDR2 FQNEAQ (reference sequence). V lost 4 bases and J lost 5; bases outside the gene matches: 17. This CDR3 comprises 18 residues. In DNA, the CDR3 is TGTGCCAGCAGCTCTATTCCGATGGTTAGCGGGAGCTTGGAGACCCAGTACTTC. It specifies CASSSIPMVSGSLETQYF.

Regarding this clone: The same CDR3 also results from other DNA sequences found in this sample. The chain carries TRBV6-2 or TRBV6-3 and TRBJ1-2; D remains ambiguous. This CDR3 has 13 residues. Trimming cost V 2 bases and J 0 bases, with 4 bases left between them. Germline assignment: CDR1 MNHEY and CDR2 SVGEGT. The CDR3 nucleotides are TGTGCCAGCAGTTACCCTACTAACTATGGCTACACCTTC. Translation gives CASSYPTNYGYTF.

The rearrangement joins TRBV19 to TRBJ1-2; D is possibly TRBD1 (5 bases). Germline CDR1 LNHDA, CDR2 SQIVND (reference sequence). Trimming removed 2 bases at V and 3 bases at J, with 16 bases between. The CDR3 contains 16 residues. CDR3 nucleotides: TGTGCCAGTAGTATAATCGGCCGGGGGGACGACTATGGCTACACCTTC. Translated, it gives CASSIIGRGDDYGYTF.

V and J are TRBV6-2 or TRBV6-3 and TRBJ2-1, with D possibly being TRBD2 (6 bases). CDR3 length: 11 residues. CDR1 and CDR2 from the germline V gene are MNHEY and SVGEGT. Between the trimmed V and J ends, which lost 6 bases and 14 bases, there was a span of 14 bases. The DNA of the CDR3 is TGTGCCAGCAGCAACGGGGGATATAAGTTCTTC. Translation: CASSNGGYKFF.

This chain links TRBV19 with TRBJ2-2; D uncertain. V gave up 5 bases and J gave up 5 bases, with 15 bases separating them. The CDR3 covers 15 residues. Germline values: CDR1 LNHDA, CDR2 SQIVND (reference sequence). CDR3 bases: TGTGCCAGTAGTCCTCGAGGCACCGGGACCGGGGAGCTGTTTTTT. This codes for CASSPRGTGTGELFF.

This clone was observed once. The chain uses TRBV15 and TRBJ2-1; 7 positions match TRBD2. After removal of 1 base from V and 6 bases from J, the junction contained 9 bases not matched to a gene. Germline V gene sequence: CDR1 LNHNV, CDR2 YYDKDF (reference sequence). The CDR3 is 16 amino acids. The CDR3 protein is CATSRAPGLPVNEQFF. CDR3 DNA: TGTGCCACCAGCAGAGCCCCGGGACTACCAGTCAATGAGCAGTTCTTC.

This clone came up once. CDR3 protein: CASSPAGDGYTF. In nucleotides, the CDR3 is TGTGCCAGCAGTCCCGCGGGCGATGGCTACACCTTC. The chain employs TRBV12-3 or TRBV12-4 and TRBJ1-2; D ambiguous. Trimming took off 5 bases at V and 6 bases at J, with 10 bases between the two ends. The CDR3 contains 12 residues.

CDR3 amino acids: CATSGNDRGDTEAFF. The CDR3 coding sequence is TGTGCCACCAGTGGAAATGACAGGGGGGACACTGAAGCTTTCTTT. V usage is TRBV24-1 and J usage is TRBJ1-1, with 9 nucleotides matching TRBD1. CDR1 and CDR2 from the germline V gene are KGHDR and SFDVKD. The CDR3 spans 15 residues. The V gene end was trimmed by 5 bases and the J gene end by 3 bases; junction bases not matched to a gene: 6.

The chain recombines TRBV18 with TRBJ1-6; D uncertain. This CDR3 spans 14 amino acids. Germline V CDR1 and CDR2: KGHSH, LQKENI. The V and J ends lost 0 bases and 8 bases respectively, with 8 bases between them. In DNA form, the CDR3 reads TGTGCCAGCTCACCACCGCGGCGGGATTCACCCCTCCACTTT. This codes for CASSPPRRDSPLHF. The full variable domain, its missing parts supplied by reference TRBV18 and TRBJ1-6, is NAGVMQNPRHLVRRRGQEARLRCSPMKGHSHVYWYRQLPEEGLKFMVYLQKENIIDESGMPKERFSAEFPKEGPSILRIQQVVRGDSAAYFCASSPPRRDSPLHFGNGTRLTVT.

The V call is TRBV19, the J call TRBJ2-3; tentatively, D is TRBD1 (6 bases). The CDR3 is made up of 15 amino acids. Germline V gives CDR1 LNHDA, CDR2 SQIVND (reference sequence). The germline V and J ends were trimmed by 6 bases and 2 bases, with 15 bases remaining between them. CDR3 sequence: CASRPGVSTTDTQYF. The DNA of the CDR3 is TGTGCCAGTAGGCCAGGGGTTTCCACCACAGATACGCAGTATTTT.

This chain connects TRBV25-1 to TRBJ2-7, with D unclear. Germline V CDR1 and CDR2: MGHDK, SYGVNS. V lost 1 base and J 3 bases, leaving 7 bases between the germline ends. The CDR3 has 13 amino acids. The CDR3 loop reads CASSESSLYEQYF. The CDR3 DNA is TGTGCCAGCAGTGAATCGTCACTCTACGAGCAGTACTTC.

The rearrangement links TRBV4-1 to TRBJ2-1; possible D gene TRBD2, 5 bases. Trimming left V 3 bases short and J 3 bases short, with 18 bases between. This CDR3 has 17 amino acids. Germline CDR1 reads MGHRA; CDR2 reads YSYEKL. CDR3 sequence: CASSHTPPGSNYNEQFF. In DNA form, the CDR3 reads TGCGCCAGCAGCCACACGCCCCCGGGAAGCAACTACAATGAGCAGTTCTTC.

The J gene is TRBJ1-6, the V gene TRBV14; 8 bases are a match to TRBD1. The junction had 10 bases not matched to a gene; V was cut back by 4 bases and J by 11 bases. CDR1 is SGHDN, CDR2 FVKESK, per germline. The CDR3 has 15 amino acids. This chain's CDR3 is CASSPRQGIGAPLHF. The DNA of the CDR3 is TGTGCCAGCAGCCCAAGACAGGGGATAGGCGCACCCCTCCACTTT.

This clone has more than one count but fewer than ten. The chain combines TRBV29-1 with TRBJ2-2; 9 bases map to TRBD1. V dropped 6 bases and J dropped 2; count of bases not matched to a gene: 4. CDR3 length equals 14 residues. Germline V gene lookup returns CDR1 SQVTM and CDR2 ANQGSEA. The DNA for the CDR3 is TGCAGCGTCGCGACAGGGGGTAACACCGGGGAGCTGTTTTTT. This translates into CSVATGGNTGELFF.

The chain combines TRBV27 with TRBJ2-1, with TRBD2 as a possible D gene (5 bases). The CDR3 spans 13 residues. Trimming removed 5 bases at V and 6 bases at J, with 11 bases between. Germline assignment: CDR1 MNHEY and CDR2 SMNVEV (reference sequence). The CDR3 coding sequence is TGTGCCAGCAGTCTCACCGGGGTCAATGAGCAGTTCTTC. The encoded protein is CASSLTGVNEQFF.

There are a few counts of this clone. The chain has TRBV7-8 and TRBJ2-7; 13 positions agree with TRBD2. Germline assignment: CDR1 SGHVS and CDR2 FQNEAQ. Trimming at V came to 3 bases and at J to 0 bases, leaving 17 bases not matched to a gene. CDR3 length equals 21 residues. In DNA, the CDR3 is TGTGCCAGCAGCTTTCCCCCTTCCGGGACTAGCGGGGACTGGAGCTCCTACGAGCAGTACTTC. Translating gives CASSFPPSGTSGDWSSYEQYF.

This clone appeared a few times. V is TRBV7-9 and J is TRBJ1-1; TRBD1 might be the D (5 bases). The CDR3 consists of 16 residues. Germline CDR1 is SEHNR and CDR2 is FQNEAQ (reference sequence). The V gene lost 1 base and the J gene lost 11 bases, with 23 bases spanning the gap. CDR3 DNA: TGTGCCAGCAGCTTAGAAGTGAATGGTGGGGGGATCAGCGCTTTCTTT. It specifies CASSLEVNGGGISAFF.

In DNA, the CDR3 is TGTGCCAGCTCACCACCAGGGACTTACACCGGGGAGCTGTTTTTT. This gives the protein CASSPPGTYTGELFF. The V gene is TRBV18, the J gene TRBJ2-2, with a possible D match to TRBD2 (6 bases). The germline V gene has CDR1 KGHSH and CDR2 LQKENI. Between the trimmed V and J ends, which lost 0 bases and 3 bases, there was a span of 8 bases. The CDR3 extends over 15 amino acids.

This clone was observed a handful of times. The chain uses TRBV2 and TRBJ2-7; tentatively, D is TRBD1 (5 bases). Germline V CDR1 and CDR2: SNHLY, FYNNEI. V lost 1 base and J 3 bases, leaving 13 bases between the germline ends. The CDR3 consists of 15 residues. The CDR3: CASSEEGASRYEQYF. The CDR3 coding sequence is TGTGCCAGCAGTGAAGAAGGGGCGTCTCGCTACGAGCAGTACTTC.

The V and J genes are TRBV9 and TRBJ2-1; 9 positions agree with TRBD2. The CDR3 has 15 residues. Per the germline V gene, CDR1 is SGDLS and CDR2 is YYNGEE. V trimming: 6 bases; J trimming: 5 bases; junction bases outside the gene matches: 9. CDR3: CASKRTIAGDNEQFF. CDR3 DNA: TGTGCCAGCAAACGAACCATAGCGGGAGACAATGAGCAGTTCTTC.

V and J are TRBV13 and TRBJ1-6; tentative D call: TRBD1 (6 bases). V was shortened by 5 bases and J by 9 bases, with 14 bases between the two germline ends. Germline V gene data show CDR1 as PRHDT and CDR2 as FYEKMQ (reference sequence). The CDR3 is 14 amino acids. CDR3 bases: TGTGCCAGCAGCCGAGGGGGTAGGGGTTCACCCCTCCACTTT. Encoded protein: CASSRGGRGSPLHF.

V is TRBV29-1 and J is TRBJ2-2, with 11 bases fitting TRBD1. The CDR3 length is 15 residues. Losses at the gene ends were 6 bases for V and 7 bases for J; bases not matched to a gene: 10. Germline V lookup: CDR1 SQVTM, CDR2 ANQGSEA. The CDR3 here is CSVFTGQGAVGELFF. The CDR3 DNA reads TGCAGCGTATTTACAGGACAGGGGGCGGTCGGGGAGCTGTTTTTT.

In nucleotides, the CDR3 is TGTGCCAGCAGCTTAGACCCCTACAGGGAGGGGGCTGAAGCTTTCTTT. Translated: CASSLDPYREGAEAFF. The chain combines TRBV11-2 with TRBJ1-1, with D perhaps TRBD1 (6 bases). Trimming pared 0 bases from V and 6 bases from J, leaving 17 bases between. The CDR3 has 16 residues. Germline-derived CDR1 and CDR2 are SGHAT and FQNNGV.

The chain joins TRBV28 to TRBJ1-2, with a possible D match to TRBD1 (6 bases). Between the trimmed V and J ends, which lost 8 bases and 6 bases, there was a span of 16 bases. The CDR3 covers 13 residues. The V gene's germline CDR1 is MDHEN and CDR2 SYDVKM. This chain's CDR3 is CASAIGGLDGYTF. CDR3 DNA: TGTGCCAGCGCTATAGGGGGTCTCGATGGCTACACCTTC.

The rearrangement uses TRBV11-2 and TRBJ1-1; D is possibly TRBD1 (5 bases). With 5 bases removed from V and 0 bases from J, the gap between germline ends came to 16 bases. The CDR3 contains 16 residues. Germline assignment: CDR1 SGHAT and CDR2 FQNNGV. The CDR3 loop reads CASSPSGDLMNTEAFF. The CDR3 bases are TGTGCCAGCAGCCCGTCGGGGGACCTAATGAACACTGAAGCTTTCTTT.